Listed below are T cell receptor beta chains from one sample, sequenced in a study of long-term antiretroviral therapy in people with HIV. The repertoire was sequenced with immunoSEQ multiplex PCR; TCRdb's copy has only in-frame clones and lacks some. The sample has under 45,000 clones; 75% to 85% are singletons. Sequenced here: unsorted PBMCs, sampled 3.4 years after starting antiretroviral therapy. The source of these receptors is a man aged 25-45 years with HIV. Both conserved end residues are part of each CDR3. The order of the fields is V gene, clone size, J gene, D gene, CDR3 DNA, CDR3 protein. A D gene is named only where the DNA matches it firmly. The size of a clone is reported for some rows only, either as once, few or many, or as a class for expanded clones.

V: TRBV19
size: -
J: TRBJ1-2
D: -
DNA: TGTGCCAGTAGTCTCGGTAGAAGCCCCGGCAACTATGGCTACACCTTC
CDR3: CASSLGRSPGNYGYTF

V: TRBV28
size: -
J: TRBJ2-1
D: -
DNA: TGTGCCAGCAGTTTGTGGCTCTTCAATGAGCAGTTCTTC
CDR3: CASSLWLFNEQFF

V: TRBV6-5
size: -
J: TRBJ2-7
D: TRBD2
DNA: TGTGCCAGCACCCTCTTGGCGGGAGGTTCCTACGAGCAGTACTTC
CDR3: CASTLLAGGSYEQYF

V: TRBV7-2
size: -
J: TRBJ2-2
D: TRBD1
DNA: TGTGCCAGCAGCGCGGGAACAGGGGGCGCTTTGCCCGGGGAGCTGTTTTTT
CDR3: CASSAGTGGALPGELFF

V: TRBV7-9
size: -
J: TRBJ1-1
D: TRBD1
DNA: TGTGCCAGCAGTACAGGGGGAGAAGCTTTCTTT
CDR3: CASSTGGEAFF

V: TRBV6-5
size: -
J: TRBJ2-7
D: TRBD1
DNA: TGTGCCAGCAGACATGGGACAGGGGCGTACGAGCAGTACTTC
CDR3: CASRHGTGAYEQYF

V: TRBV28
size: -
J: TRBJ1-5
D: -
DNA: TGTGCCAGCACTCCTATCCACAATCAGCCCCAGCATTTT
CDR3: CASTPIHNQPQHF

V: TRBV11-1
size: -
J: TRBJ2-3
D: TRBD1
DNA: TGTGCCAGCAAAGCCACCGGGACAGTGAGCACAGATACGCAGTATTTT
CDR3: CASKATGTVSTDTQYF

V: TRBV7-8
size: -
J: TRBJ2-5
D: TRBD2
DNA: TGTGCCAGCAGCTTAGTCCGGACTAGGGACGAGACCCAGTACTTC
CDR3: CASSLVRTRDETQYF

V: TRBV4-3
size: -
J: TRBJ1-2
D: -
DNA: TGCGCCAGCAGCCAAGAAGCCAGGGTGGGATTGGACACCTTC
CDR3: CASSQEARVGLDTF

V: TRBV11-2
size: few
J: TRBJ2-3
D: -
DNA: TGTGCCAGCAGCTGGCGATCACAATCGCAGTATTTT
CDR3: CASSWRSQSQYF

V: TRBV18
size: -
J: TRBJ1-2
D: -
DNA: TGTGCCAGCTCACCGGGAGGAATCGACTATGGCTACACCTTC
CDR3: CASSPGGIDYGYTF

V: TRBV28
size: -
J: TRBJ2-3
D: TRBD1
DNA: TGTGCCAGCAGTCCGGGGACAGGGAGCACAGATACGCAGTATTTT
CDR3: CASSPGTGSTDTQYF

V: TRBV10-3
size: few
J: TRBJ1-2
D: -
DNA: TGTGCCATCAGTGACGGAAACAGCTATGGCTACACCTTC
CDR3: CAISDGNSYGYTF

V: TRBV5-1
size: -
J: TRBJ2-5
D: TRBD2
DNA: TGCGCCAGCAGCTTGACTAGCGGGGGGGGGCAAGAGACCCAGTACTTC
CDR3: CASSLTSGGGQETQYF

V: TRBV6-5
size: -
J: TRBJ1-1
D: -
DNA: TGTGCCAGCAGTACAGGGAACACTGAAGCTTTCTTT
CDR3: CASSTGNTEAFF

V: TRBV5-6
size: -
J: TRBJ2-5
D: TRBD2
DNA: TGTGCCAGCAGCTTGGAAGCGGGAGTCGTCTCCCAAGAGACCCAGTACTTC
CDR3: CASSLEAGVVSQETQYF

V: TRBV19
size: few
J: TRBJ2-7
D: -
DNA: TGTGCCAGTAGTAAGTTTGGTGAGACCCACGAGCAGTACTTC
CDR3: CASSKFGETHEQYF

V: TRBV10-3
size: -
J: TRBJ1-2
D: TRBD1
DNA: TGTGCCATCGGGACAGGGAATGGCTACACCTTC
CDR3: CAIGTGNGYTF

V: TRBV7-8
size: -
J: TRBJ2-1
D: -
DNA: TGTGCCAGCAGCTTAGCAGGTCAAAGCTCCTACAATGAGCAGTTCTTC
CDR3: CASSLAGQSSYNEQFF

V: TRBV6-5
size: -
J: TRBJ2-6
D: -
DNA: TGTGCCAGCAGGCCTCCTGGGGCCAACGTCCTGACTTTC
CDR3: CASRPPGANVLTF

V: TRBV14
size: -
J: TRBJ1-5
D: -
DNA: TGTGCCAGATTCCAAGATAATCAGCCCCAGCATTTT
CDR3: CARFQDNQPQHF

V: TRBV30
size: -
J: TRBJ2-5
D: -
DNA: TGTGCCTGGAGTACCCGGGCAGGGGAGACCCAGTACTTC
CDR3: CAWSTRAGETQYF

V: TRBV10-3
size: -
J: TRBJ1-2
D: TRBD1
DNA: TGTGCCATCAGTGAGTCGATAGGCCAGGGGGCCCATGGCTACACCTTC
CDR3: CAISESIGQGAHGYTF

V: TRBV6-5
size: -
J: TRBJ2-5
D: -
DNA: TGTGCCAGCACAGGTGAAGAGACCCAGTACTTC
CDR3: CASTGEETQYF

V: TRBV9
size: -
J: TRBJ2-3
D: -
DNA: TGTGCCAGCAGCACCTCAAGAGGCACAGATACGCAGTATTTT
CDR3: CASSTSRGTDTQYF

V: TRBV27
size: -
J: TRBJ2-7
D: -
DNA: TGTGCCAGCAAATTACGACCGGAAGACCTCTACGAGCAGTACTTC
CDR3: CASKLRPEDLYEQYF

V: TRBV5-4
size: -
J: TRBJ2-3
D: TRBD2
DNA: TGTGCCAGCAGCTTGGCTAGCGGGAGTATGCCCACAGATACGCAGTATTTT
CDR3: CASSLASGSMPTDTQYF

V: TRBV28
size: few
J: TRBJ2-1
D: -
DNA: TGTGCCAGCACCACGACTGATTCCTACAATGAGCAGTTCTTC
CDR3: CASTTTDSYNEQFF

V: TRBV19
size: -
J: TRBJ1-2
D: -
DNA: TGTGCCAGTTCTGACAGAAACTATGGCTACACCTTC
CDR3: CASSDRNYGYTF

V: TRBV14
size: -
J: TRBJ1-2
D: -
DNA: TGTGCCAGCAGCCCGGGGAGGGGCCCCTCCTATGGCTACACCTTC
CDR3: CASSPGRGPSYGYTF

V: TRBV5-4
size: few
J: TRBJ2-7
D: -
DNA: TGTGCCAGCAGCCTTGACAGTACGAGGCAGTACTTC
CDR3: CASSLDSTRQYF

V: TRBV7-3
size: few
J: TRBJ2-7
D: TRBD2
DNA: TGTGCCAGCAGGATACTCACGACTAGCGGGAAGTGTGGCGAGCAGTACTTC
CDR3: CASRILTTSGKCGEQYF

V: TRBV6-1
size: -
J: TRBJ2-2
D: TRBD2
DNA: TGTGCCAGCAGTGAAGCGCTTCGGGGGGCCGGGGAGCTGTTTTTT
CDR3: CASSEALRGAGELFF

V: TRBV28
size: -
J: TRBJ2-7
D: -
DNA: TGTGCCAGCAGGGCCCGGGACATCTACGAGCAGTACTTC
CDR3: CASRARDIYEQYF

V: TRBV15
size: -
J: TRBJ2-4
D: -
DNA: TGTGCCACCAGCGGGATGGGGGGAATGGGAAACATTCAGTACTTC
CDR3: CATSGMGGMGNIQYF

V: TRBV15
size: -
J: TRBJ2-1
D: -
DNA: TGTGCCACCAGCAGGGTGGACGGCTTCTTCAATGAGCAGTTCTTC
CDR3: CATSRVDGFFNEQFF

V: TRBV6-6
size: -
J: TRBJ2-7
D: -
DNA: TGTGCCAGTGGGGGGGGGCTCCTTAAAGGCGAGCAGTACTTC
CDR3: CASGGGLLKGEQYF

V: TRBV30
size: -
J: TRBJ2-7
D: TRBD1
DNA: TGTGCCTGGAGGCCAACAGGGGGCATGTACTTC
CDR3: CAWRPTGGMYF

V: TRBV6-5
size: -
J: TRBJ2-2
D: -
DNA: TGTGCCAGCAGGGACGGAACCGGGGAGCTGTTTTTT
CDR3: CASRDGTGELFF

V: TRBV14
size: few
J: TRBJ1-1
D: -
DNA: TGTGCCAGCAGCCAAGATTGGACAACTGGCACTGAAGCTTTCTTT
CDR3: CASSQDWTTGTEAFF